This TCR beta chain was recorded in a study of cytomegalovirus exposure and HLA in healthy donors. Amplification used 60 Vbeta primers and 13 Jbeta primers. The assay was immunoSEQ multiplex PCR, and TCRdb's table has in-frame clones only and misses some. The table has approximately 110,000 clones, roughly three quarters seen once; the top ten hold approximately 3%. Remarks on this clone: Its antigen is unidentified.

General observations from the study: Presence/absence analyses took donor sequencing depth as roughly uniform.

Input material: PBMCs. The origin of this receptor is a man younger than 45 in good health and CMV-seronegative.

DNA of the CDR3: TGTGCCAGCAGTTACTCTAGCGGTTCCTACGAGCAGTACTTC. This translates into CASSYSSGSYEQYF. This chain uses TRBV6-6 with TRBJ2-7, with a weak D call TRBD2 (6 bases). V lost 0 bases and J lost 1, with 7 bases in between. CDR1 and CDR2 from the germline V gene are MNHNY and SVGAGI (reference sequence). There are 14 residues in the CDR3.